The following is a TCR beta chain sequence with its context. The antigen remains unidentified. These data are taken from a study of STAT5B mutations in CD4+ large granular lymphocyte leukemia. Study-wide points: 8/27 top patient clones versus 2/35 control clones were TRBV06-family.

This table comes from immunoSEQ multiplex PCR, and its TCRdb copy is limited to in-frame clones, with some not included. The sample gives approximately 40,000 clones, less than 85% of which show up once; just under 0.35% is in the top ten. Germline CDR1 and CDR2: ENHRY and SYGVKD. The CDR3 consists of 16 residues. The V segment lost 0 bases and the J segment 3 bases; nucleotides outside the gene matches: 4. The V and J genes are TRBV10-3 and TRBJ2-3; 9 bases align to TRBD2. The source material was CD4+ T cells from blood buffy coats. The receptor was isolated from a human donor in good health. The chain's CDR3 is CAISESVAGVTDTQYF. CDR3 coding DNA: TGTGCCATCAGTGAGTCGGTAGCGGGAGTGACAGATACGCAGTATTTT.